This section outlines one TCR beta chain sequence together with its context. Its antigen is currently not known. Within one base of it there is no much larger clone, and no base qualities were kept. The CDR1 and CDR2 encoded by the germline V gene (reference sequence) are SGHNT and YYREEE. The CDR3 measures 16 amino acids from cysteine to phenylalanine. Only the CDR3 portion is preserved as DNA: 48 bases, with reading frame beginning at the first base. Trimming removed 1 base from V and 1 base from J; the gene matches leave 2 bases unexplained. The sample belongs to a study of OX40 agonist ivuxolimab in advanced cancers. In the study overall: Ivuxolimab was an agonistic, fully human IgG2 monoclonal antibody directed against OX40 (CD134), a costimulatory receptor. Partial responses occurred in three dose-escalation patients, of whom one had hepatocellular carcinoma and two had cutaneous melanoma. The dose-escalation cohort was 82.7% male with a mean age of around 62 years, ranging from roughly 20 to 80. The purpose of peripheral TCRbeta sequencing was to test whether ivuxolimab changed TCR sequence diversity and led to clonal T-cell expansion. Patients were allowed to have had prior anti-PD-1, anti-PD-L1 or anti-CTLA-4 therapy, and roughly 40% of the dose-escalation patients had previously received checkpoint inhibitors. Of the approximately 50 dose-escalation patients, hepatocellular carcinoma was present in around 20, melanoma in approximately 15, renal cell carcinoma in 9 and head and neck cancer in 9. The paper reports the monotherapy dose-escalation portion (N of about 54 patients) of the phase I ivuxolimab trial. Intravenous ivuxolimab was administered to patients every 2 weeks at six dose levels: 0.01, 0.1, 0.3, 1.5, 3 and 10 mg/kg. General findings and caveats noted by the study authors: Partial responders in the 0.1-3.0 mg/kg groups had among the lowest normalized peripheral clonal expansion, especially among CD8+ T cells. On average, CD8+ T cells showed more expanded clones than CD4+ T cells after ivuxolimab. The antigen specificity of the clonally expanded peripheral T cells was not determined. At doses from 0.1 to 3.0 mg/kg, clonal expansion was seen in both CD4+ and CD8+ blood T cells between baseline and week 6. Low levels of normalized T-cell clonal expansion were also shown by some nonresponding patients.

The trial excluded patients who had a history of autoimmune disease or were on systemic immunosuppression. Peripheral blood for TCR sequencing was collected from all dose cohorts at baseline, on cycle 4 day 1, and on cycle 7 day 1. The samples were taken from a phase I, first-in-human, multicenter, open-label dose-escalation trial of ivuxolimab. Adults with locally advanced or metastatic melanoma, renal cell, hepatocellular, or head and neck squamous cell carcinoma were enrolled in the trial. Before TCR sequencing, CD4+ T cells and CD8+ T cells from peripheral blood were sorted into separate populations. To sequence the TCRbeta CDR3 region, genomic DNA was isolated from the sorted cells. The immunoSEQ Assay was used for sequencing of TCRbeta CDR3 regions. This is the immuneACCESS table as TCRdb keeps it, with only in-frame sequences that have V and J called. A part of the clones is gone; compared with another copy, unresolved V genes explain less than half, and the rest is unexplained. The sample contains more than 70,000 clones, less than 90% of them found a single time. The ten biggest clones cover 0.5% to 0.6% of the sample.

This chain joins TRBV5-4 to TRBJ2-5, with 12 middle bases fitting TRBD2. The sample here was CD4+ or CD8+ T cells sorted from blood, taken in a trial of the OX40 agonist ivuxolimab. The receptor comes from an adult with an advanced solid tumor such as melanoma, head and neck, liver or kidney cancer. The sequenced DNA: TGTGCCAGCAGCTTGCGACTAGCGGGGGCCCAAGAGACCCAGTACTTC. Its amino acids are CASSLRLAGAQETQYF.